A single sample is the source of the 24 T cell receptor beta chains below, sequenced in a study of cytomegalovirus exposure and HLA in healthy donors. 60 Vbeta and 13 Jbeta primers were used in PCR. The protocol was immunoSEQ multiplex PCR, while the TCRdb copy is restricted to in-frame clones and leaves out a portion. The sample totals some 70,000 clones. The sample was PBMCs. These receptors were collected from a man in his forties in good health and CMV-seronegative.

The genes are TRBV5-1 and TRBJ2-7, with D perhaps TRBD2 (5 bases). The germline V and J ends were trimmed by 6 bases and 3 bases, with 22 bases remaining between them. The germline V gene encodes CDR1 SGHRS and CDR2 YFSETQ. The CDR3 runs to 16 residues. The CDR3 here is CASTDRESTRSYEQYF. The CDR3 nucleotides are TGCGCCAGCACGGACCGGGAATCTACGCGAAGCTACGAGCAGTACTTC.

The chain joins TRBV5-1 to TRBJ2-2; no definite D call. The CDR3 is made up of 13 amino acids. Trimming left V 0 bases short and J 7 bases short, with 7 bases between. CDR1 is SGHRS and CDR2 is YFSETQ in the germline V gene. CDR3 nucleotides: TGCGCCAGCAGCTTGGACATTCTCGGGGAGCTGTTTTTT. This gives the protein CASSLDILGELFF.

The chain links TRBV6-5 to TRBJ1-2, with TRBD1 identical over 10 bases. Losses at the gene ends were 2 bases for V and 7 bases for J; bases not matched to a gene: 7. This CDR3 is 15 amino acids long. Per the germline V gene, CDR1 is MNHEY and CDR2 is SVGAGI. The CDR3 spells CASSYTLTGGGGYTF. CDR3 nucleotides: TGTGCCAGCAGTTACACCCTGACAGGGGGCGGTGGCTACACCTTC.

On this clone itself: One end of the junction varies from germline; a read error may be responsible. The chain is built from TRBV15 and TRBJ2-7; D possibly corresponds to TRBD2 (5 bases). The CDR3 loop spans 14 amino acids. CDR1 and CDR2 (germline): LNHNV, YYDKDF (reference sequence). The CDR3 loop is CATSRGPSSHEQYF. The CDR3 nucleotides are TGTGCCACCAGCAGAGGGCCTAGCTCCCACGAGCAGTACTTC.

V usage is TRBV4-1 and J usage is TRBJ2-1; D is possibly TRBD1 (5 bases). The CDR3 spans 13 residues. Germline values: CDR1 MGHRA, CDR2 YSYEKL. V was pared by 3 bases and J by 9 bases, with 12 bases between. DNA of the CDR3: TGCGCCAGCAGCCATTCCCCAGGGTCTGAGCAGTTCTTC. The encoded protein is CASSHSPGSEQFF.

The chain joins TRBV2 to TRBJ2-7; 7 positions agree with TRBD1. This CDR3 contains 13 residues. The germline V gene has CDR1 SNHLY and CDR2 FYNNEI. Trimming took 7 bases from V and 2 from J; bases not matched to a gene: 5. The CDR3 reads CASKDRATYEQYF. As DNA, the CDR3 is TGTGCCAGCAAAGACAGGGCCACCTACGAGCAGTACTTC.

The V gene is TRBV6-5, the J gene TRBJ1-2; no definite D call. The CDR3 runs to 15 residues. CDR1 and CDR2 from the germline V gene are MNHEY and SVGAGI. V was shortened by 0 bases and J by 2 bases, with 10 bases between the two germline ends. The CDR3 nucleotides are TGTGCCAGCAGTTACTCTCACAGCGGCAACTATGGCTACACCTTC. Translation: CASSYSHSGNYGYTF.

The gene calls are TRBV27 and TRBJ1-1; the D gene is possibly TRBD1 (5 bases). V lost 6 bases and J lost 6, with 14 bases in between. The germline gives CDR1 MNHEY, CDR2 SMNVEV (reference sequence). This CDR3 is 13 amino acids long. The CDR3 DNA reads as TGTGCCAGCAGACCCCACAGGAGTGCTGAAGCTTTCTTT. It yields the protein CASRPHRSAEAFF.

The DNA of the CDR3 is TGTGCCAGCAGTGAAGCGGAAGGGGACAGATATGGCTACACCTTC. It encodes CASSEAEGDRYGYTF. The V call is TRBV6-1, the J call TRBJ1-2; TRBD1 aligns across 7 bases. Trimming cost V 0 bases and J 5 bases; bases outside gene matches: 6. The CDR3 covers 15 residues. The germline V gene has CDR1 MNHNS and CDR2 SASEGT.

J is TRBJ2-2 and V is TRBV30, with D tentatively TRBD1 (8 bases). The CDR3 extends over 14 amino acids. Germline-derived CDR1 and CDR2 are GTSNPN and SVGIG (reference sequence). V gave up 2 bases and J gave up 4 bases, with 11 bases separating them. CDR3 sequence: CAWSNRGGTGELFF. The CDR3 nucleotides read TGTGCCTGGAGTAACAGGGGGGGCACCGGGGAGCTGTTTTTT.

The chain employs TRBV7-9 and TRBJ1-4, with 9 nucleotides matching TRBD1. The length of the CDR3 is 14 residues. The germline V gene encodes CDR1 SEHNR and CDR2 FQNEAQ (reference sequence). The J segment lost 8 bases and the V segment lost 5 bases, leaving 6 bases of the junction unmatched. Written as DNA, the CDR3 is TGTGCCAGCAGCCCGTGGGACAGGGACGAAAAACTGTTTTTT. This translates into CASSPWDRDEKLFF.

The rearrangement uses TRBV18 and TRBJ1-6, with 7 bases fitting TRBD1. The CDR3 runs to 14 residues. The V gene end was trimmed by 5 bases and the J gene end by 5 bases; junction bases not matched to a gene: 3. The V gene's germline CDR1 is KGHSH and CDR2 LQKENI. The CDR3 bases are TGTGCCAGCTCAGGAGACAGGGATAATTCACCCCTCCACTTT. Translation: CASSGDRDNSPLHF.

The rearrangement joins TRBV28 to TRBJ2-5; 16 bases line up with TRBD2. Looked up from germline, CDR1 is MDHEN and CDR2 is SYDVKM. With 5 bases clipped from V and 5 bases from J, the junction kept 8 bases outside the gene matches. CDR3 size: 17 residues. As DNA, the CDR3 is TGTGCCAGCAGTCCTTCCGGGACTAGCGGGGGGGCCGAGACCCAGTACTTC. This encodes CASSPSGTSGGAETQYF.

The chain couples TRBV9 to TRBJ2-2; maybe TRBD1 (6 bases). This CDR3 has 14 amino acids. V lost 5 bases, J lost 5 bases, and 13 bases lay in between. The germline gives CDR1 SGDLS, CDR2 YYNGEE. This chain's CDR3 is CASRKHRATGELFF. The CDR3 region has the DNA TGTGCCAGCAGGAAACACAGGGCAACCGGGGAGCTGTTTTTT.

The rearrangement joins TRBV4-2 to TRBJ2-7; possible D gene TRBD1, 6 bases. Trimming took off 1 base at V and 4 bases at J, with 17 bases between the two ends. The length of the CDR3 is 16 residues. Germline V lookup: CDR1 LGHNA, CDR2 YNFKEQ. CDR3 nucleotide sequence: TGTGCCAGCAGCCAAGGCTACGGACAGATTGCGTACGAGCAGTACTTC. Protein sequence: CASSQGYGQIAYEQYF.

The chain combines TRBV5-8 with TRBJ1-5; D is unresolved. The germline V gene has CDR1 SGHTS and CDR2 YDEGEE. V was shortened by 6 bases and J by 0 bases, with 7 bases between the two germline ends. The CDR3 runs to 13 residues. The CDR3, as DNA: TGTGCCAGCAAAGGAGTTAGCAATCAGCCCCAGCATTTT. Translating it yields CASKGVSNQPQHF. The full variable domain, completed using reference TRBV5-8 and TRBJ1-5, is EAGVTQSPTHLIKTRGQQATLRCSPISGHTSVYWYQQALGLGLQFLLWYDEGEERNRGNFPPRFSGRQFPNYSSELNVNALELEDSALYLCASKGVSNQPQHFGDGTRLSIL.

This rearrangement joins TRBV18 to TRBJ2-1; 9 bases match TRBD2. After removal of 3 bases from V and 10 bases from J, the junction contained 13 bases not matched to a gene. Per the germline V gene, CDR1 is KGHSH and CDR2 is LQKENI. The CDR3 has 16 residues. CDR3 protein: CASSPPGSGGSREQFF. The DNA of the CDR3 is TGTGCCAGCTCACCCCCAGGGAGCGGGGGGTCGAGGGAGCAGTTCTTC.

This chain joins TRBV10-3 and TRBJ1-5; no reliable D call. V was clipped by 6 bases and J by 0 bases, with 6 bases between them. This CDR3 is 13 amino acids long. Germline CDR1 and CDR2: ENHRY and SYGVKD. The DNA for the CDR3 is TGTGCCATCAGCCCTTATAGCAATCAGCCCCAGCATTTT. Translation gives CAISPYSNQPQHF.

The gene calls are TRBV4-1 and TRBJ1-2, with D possibly matching TRBD1 (5 bases). The CDR3 runs 15 residues. V was shortened by 0 bases and J by 3 bases, with 11 bases between the two germline ends. Germline-derived CDR1 and CDR2 are MGHRA and YSYEKL. DNA of the CDR3: TGCGCCAGCAGCCAAGAGGAGGGGAGGGACTATGGCTACACCTTC. Its protein product is CASSQEEGRDYGYTF.

The chain carries TRBV4-2 and TRBJ2-5; TRBD1 matches 9 bases. The J call is uncertain, as TRBJ2-7 better fits the DNA end. Germline CDR1 is LGHNA and CDR2 is YNFKEQ. The CDR3 is 15 amino acids. The CDR3 DNA follows: TGTGCCAGCAGCCAAATGGGACAGGGATCCTACGAGCAGTACTTC. Translating it yields CASSQMGQGSYEQYF.

Written as DNA, the CDR3 is TGTGCCGGTCCCAGGGGGTATTTGAATGGCGATGGCTACACCTTC. This translates into CAGPRGYLNGDGYTF. V and J are TRBV2 and TRBJ1-2; 7 bases map to TRBD1. The CDR3 loop spans 15 amino acids. Germline V gene sequence: CDR1 SNHLY, CDR2 FYNNEI. Trimming at V came to 11 bases and at J to 6 bases, leaving 18 bases not matched to a gene.

The rearrangement links TRBV7-9 to TRBJ2-1; 8 bases are shared with TRBD2. The CDR3 extends over 16 amino acids. V was pared by 4 bases and J by 3 bases, with 8 bases of the junction left unmatched. Germline V gives CDR1 SEHNR, CDR2 FQNEAQ (reference sequence). This CDR3 reads CASSSSGTRNYNEQFF. The CDR3 DNA follows: TGTGCCAGCAGCTCTTCGGGGACTAGAAACTACAATGAGCAGTTCTTC.

The chain employs TRBV5-4 and TRBJ1-6; no reliable D call. The CDR3 extends over 13 amino acids. Germline-derived CDR1 and CDR2 are SGHNT and YYREEE (reference sequence). The germline V and J ends were trimmed by 0 bases and 10 bases, with 8 bases remaining between them. In DNA, the CDR3 is TGTGCCAGCAGCTTGGAGGAGGTGTCACCCCTCCACTTT. Protein: CASSLEEVSPLHF.

The CDR3 sequence is CASSSTGTGYQETQYF. As DNA, the CDR3 is TGTGCCAGCAGCTCAACGGGGACAGGGTACCAAGAGACCCAGTACTTC. This sequence joins TRBV7-9 and TRBJ2-5; 9 bases agree with TRBD1. Trimming removed 4 bases from V and 0 bases from J; junction bases left unmatched: 6. This CDR3 has 16 residues. Germline V gene data show CDR1 as SEHNR and CDR2 as FQNEAQ (reference sequence).